Listed below are T cell receptor beta chains from one sample, sequenced in a study of blood T cell repertoires in COVID-19. The table came from immunoSEQ multiplex PCR; TCRdb's copy has only in-frame clones and leaves some out. Among roughly 120,000 clones listed, around three quarters were seen once. The source material was peripheral blood. The source is a man aged 65-85 years with acute or convalescent COVID-19. The CDR3 runs from the conserved cysteine through the conserved F or W. Each record gives: D gene, V gene, clone size, J gene, CDR3 DNA, CDR3 protein. A D gene is named only where the DNA matches it firmly. A row's size may be missing; if present it is once, few, many or a size class.

.	TRBV28	.	TRBJ2-3	TGTGCCAGCAGTCGGGTTAGAGATACGCAGTATTTT	CASSRVRDTQYF
TRBD2	TRBV5-4	once	TRBJ2-2	TGTGCCAGCAGCCGGGGGGGGCAGGAATTATCGGAGCTGTTTTTT	CASSRGGQELSELFF
TRBD1	TRBV29-1	.	TRBJ2-7	TGCAGCGTTGTAGTGGGACAGGGCACCTACGAGCAGTACTTC	CSVVVGQGTYEQYF
.	TRBV19	.	TRBJ2-7	TGTGCCAGGGACAGCTCCTACGAGCAGTACTTC	CARDSSYEQYF
.	TRBV3-1/TRBV3-2	.	TRBJ1-6	TGTGCCAGCAGCCAAGAACAGGGTAGATCACCCCTCCACTTT	CASSQEQGRSPLHF
TRBD1	TRBV18	few	TRBJ1-3	TGTGCCAGCTCAGCCGGGACAGGGGTCTCTGGAAACACCATATATTTT	CASSAGTGVSGNTIYF
.	TRBV4-1	.	TRBJ2-1	TGCGCCAGCAGCCAACTCCCCCCTCCTTTCTCCTACAATGAGCAGTTCTTC	CASSQLPPPFSYNEQFF
.	TRBV19	.	TRBJ2-7	TGTGCCAGTAGTATAGTCGGAGGGGAAGGGCGCGAGCAGTACTTC	CASSIVGGEGREQYF
TRBD1	TRBV25-1	.	TRBJ2-2	TGTGCCAGCAGTAAACAGGGGGCCGGCCGGGGTCCCGGGGAGCTGTTTTTT	CASSKQGAGRGPGELFF
TRBD2	TRBV4-1	few	TRBJ2-7	TGCGCCAGCAGCCAAGAGGGGACTAGCGGGAGGCGGTACGAGCAGTACTTC	CASSQEGTSGRRYEQYF
TRBD1	TRBV28	.	TRBJ2-7	TGTGCCAGCATCCCGGGACAGGGTCTCTCCTACGAGCAGTACTTC	CASIPGQGLSYEQYF
TRBD1	TRBV5-1	.	TRBJ2-2	TGCGCCAGCAGCTCCCCGAAGACAGGGGGTGGTACCGGGGAGCTGTTTTTT	CASSSPKTGGGTGELFF
TRBD2	TRBV4-2	.	TRBJ2-1	TGTGCCAGCAGCCAAGATCGGACTAGGCCCCACGAGTTCTTC	CASSQDRTRPHEFF
TRBD1	TRBV4-1	.	TRBJ2-7	TGCGCCAGCAGCTGGGACAGATCCTACGAGCAGTACTTC	CASSWDRSYEQYF
.	TRBV7-3	.	TRBJ1-1	TGTGCCAGCAGCTTAGGACAGTTCACTGAAGCTTTCTTT	CASSLGQFTEAFF
.	TRBV9	.	TRBJ1-2	TGTGCCAGCAGCTCCCAAATCGAGGGCTACACCTTC	CASSSQIEGYTF
.	TRBV12-3/TRBV12-4	.	TRBJ1-2	TGTGCCAGCAGTCTCGGGTTTCTCGTCTACACCTTC	CASSLGFLVYTF
.	TRBV11-2	.	TRBJ2-5	TGTGCCAGCAGCTTGCTAAGGGGGGGGGCCGGTAGTGAGACCCAGTACTTC	CASSLLRGGAGSETQYF
.	TRBV28	.	TRBJ2-7	TGTGCCACCAGGCAGGGGCCTTCCTACGAGCAGTACTTC	CATRQGPSYEQYF
.	TRBV7-2	.	TRBJ1-1	TGTGCCAGCAGCGCGGACAGAAACACTGAAGCTTTCTTT	CASSADRNTEAFF
TRBD2	TRBV7-2	few	TRBJ2-1	TGTGCCAGCAGCCCGCGGACTAGCGGGAGGGGTAATGAGCAGTTCTTC	CASSPRTSGRGNEQFF
TRBD1	TRBV6-2/TRBV6-3	.	TRBJ2-5	TGTGCCAGCAGCGGACAGGCCTGGGTTCGCGGGCCAAGAGGGACCCAGTACTTC	CASSGQAWVRGPRGTQYF
TRBD2	TRBV28	.	TRBJ2-7	TGTGCCAGCAGTTTATTCGTTGCCGGGGGGTCCTACGAGCAGTACTTC	CASSLFVAGGSYEQYF
TRBD2	TRBV7-9	.	TRBJ2-3	TGTGCCAGCAGCTCCGTGAGGGGCGGGAGGTCTAGCACAGATACGCAGTATTTT	CASSSVRGGRSSTDTQYF
.	TRBV29-1	.	TRBJ2-7	TGCAGCGTTGAAGAGCCAGAAAACTACGAGCAGTACTTC	CSVEEPENYEQYF
.	TRBV7-9	.	TRBJ1-2	TGTGCCAGCAGCTTTTTCAATCGGAACTATGGCTACACCTTC	CASSFFNRNYGYTF
.	TRBV2	.	TRBJ2-3	TGTGCCAGCAGTCTCCAGGACTATATCTCTCGGGATACGCAGTATTTT	CASSLQDYISRDTQYF
TRBD1	TRBV3-1/TRBV3-2	few	TRBJ2-3	TGTGCCAGCAGCCAAGGGGACAGTCATACGCAGTATTTT	CASSQGDSHTQYF
TRBD2	TRBV6-1	.	TRBJ2-1	TGTGCCAGCAGTGACGCCTCTTGGGGGGGGTTCTCGAGCTCCTACAATGAGCAGTTCTTC	CASSDASWGGFSSSYNEQFF
TRBD2	TRBV4-2	.	TRBJ2-7	TGTGCCAGCAGCCAAGACCGGACTAGCGGGACTTCCTACGAGCAGTACTTC	CASSQDRTSGTSYEQYF